What follows are 19 T cell receptor beta chains derived from one specimen sequenced in a study of cytomegalovirus exposure and HLA in healthy donors. Amplification used 60 Vbeta primers and 13 Jbeta primers. Repertoires were generated with immunoSEQ multiplex PCR, while TCRdb's copy carries only in-frame clones and drops some. The repertoire holds approximately 110,000 clones, 70% to 80% seen once, with 2.6% in the top ten. Sequencing input: PBMCs. These TCRs come from a man aged 45-65 years in good health and CMV-seropositive.

This clone was observed a handful of times. J is TRBJ2-2 and V is TRBV11-1; 7 bases align to TRBD2. CDR3 length: 15 residues. The junction had 1 base not matched to a gene; V was cut back by 0 bases and J by 3 bases. Germline V lookup: CDR1 SGHAT, CDR2 FQDESV (reference sequence). CDR3 loop: CASSLAAGDTGELFF. The CDR3 DNA reads TGTGCCAGCAGCTTAGCCGCGGGAGACACCGGGGAGCTGTTTTTT.

This clone was picked up a small number of times. The rearrangement links TRBV18 to TRBJ1-2; 11 bases match TRBD1. The ends lost 6 bases at V and 3 bases at J; junction bases unmatched: 3. The length of the CDR3 is 14 residues. Germline V lookup: CDR1 KGHSH, CDR2 LQKENI. CDR3 nucleotide sequence: TGTGCCAGCTCCGGACAGGGGGCAGACTATGGCTACACCTTC. This encodes CASSGQGADYGYTF.

This clone was seen a handful of times. This rearrangement joins TRBV2 to TRBJ1-5; 8 bases align to TRBD1. CDR3 length equals 15 residues. Germline loops: CDR1 SNHLY, CDR2 FYNNEI. V shed 5 bases and J 6 bases; nucleotides not matched to a gene: 9. The CDR3 protein is CASSIGQGGSQPQHF. CDR3 sequence (DNA): TGTGCCAGCAGTATCGGACAGGGAGGGAGTCAGCCCCAGCATTTT.

V usage is TRBV10-3 and J usage is TRBJ1-5; D is uncertain. V was shortened by 4 bases and J by 3 bases, with 13 bases between the two germline ends. The CDR3 extends over 15 amino acids. The germline V gene encodes CDR1 ENHRY and CDR2 SYGVKD. The CDR3 loop is CAISAVEQLNQPQHF. Written as DNA, the CDR3 is TGTGCCATCAGTGCCGTAGAACAGCTCAATCAGCCCCAGCATTTT.

This clone was found once. This chain uses TRBV4-2 with TRBJ2-1; the match to TRBD2 covers 9 bases. The CDR3 runs 17 residues. Germline values: CDR1 LGHNA, CDR2 YNFKEQ. V was pared by 0 bases and J by 7 bases, with 10 bases of the junction left unmatched. CDR3 region: CASSQELAGDRANEQFF. In DNA form, the CDR3 reads TGTGCCAGCAGCCAAGAGTTAGCGGGAGATAGGGCGAATGAGCAGTTCTTC.

The rearrangement links TRBV20-1 to TRBJ2-1, with D tentatively TRBD1 (5 bases). In germline, CDR1 is DFQATT, CDR2 SNEGSKA (reference sequence). The ends were cut back, 7 bases at V and 6 bases at J, with 10 bases in the middle. The CDR3 spans 11 residues. Here the CDR3 DNA reads TGCAGTGGGGGCATCCTCAATGAGCAGTTCTTC. Encoded protein: CSGGILNEQFF.

The chain couples TRBV16 to TRBJ1-1; 11 bases match TRBD1. Germline CDR1 reads KGHSY; CDR2 reads FQNENV. The CDR3 runs to 17 residues. The V and J ends lost 4 bases and 1 base, in that order; junction bases with no gene match: 8. The CDR3 sequence: CASSRPRTGGWNTEAFF. CDR3 nucleotides: TGTGCCAGCAGCCGCCCCCGGACAGGGGGCTGGAACACTGAAGCTTTCTTT.

The rearrangement uses TRBV2 and TRBJ1-2, with 10 bases aligning to TRBD1. V trimming: 6 bases; J trimming: 5 bases; junction bases outside the gene matches: 12. Germline V gene data show CDR1 as SNHLY and CDR2 as FYNNEI. The CDR3 covers 16 residues. In nucleotides, the CDR3 is TGTGCCAGCAGCCTGGGACAGGGGAGGCCGGGGTATGGCTACACCTTC. It encodes CASSLGQGRPGYGYTF.

This clone was recorded once. CDR3 in amino acids: CASSIGVHQPQHF. The CDR3 DNA reads TGTGCCAGTAGTATTGGAGTTCATCAGCCCCAGCATTTT. The chain joins TRBV19 to TRBJ1-5; no clear D. Per the germline V gene, CDR1 is LNHDA and CDR2 is SQIVND (reference sequence). V lost 3 bases and J 5 bases, leaving 8 bases between the germline ends. This CDR3 comprises 13 residues. The full variable domain, in which reference TRBV19 and TRBJ1-5 provide the parts outside the CDR3, is DGGITQSPKYLFRKEGQNVTLSCEQNLNHDAMYWYRQDPGQGLRLIYYSQIVNDFQKGDIAEGYSVSREKKESFPLTVTSAQKNPTAFYLCASSIGVHQPQHFGDGTRLSIL.

The V call is TRBV2, the J call TRBJ2-7; D is unresolved. Germline V CDR1 and CDR2: SNHLY, FYNNEI. Trimming stripped 10 bases from V and 3 bases from J, with 10 bases between. The CDR3 length is 11 residues. The CDR3 spells CATTVFYEQYF. The CDR3, as DNA: TGTGCCACTACCGTTTTCTACGAGCAGTACTTC.

The genes are TRBV28 and TRBJ2-3, with TRBD1 identical over 9 bases. The germline V gene has CDR1 MDHEN and CDR2 SYDVKM. This CDR3 is 15 amino acids long. V lost 6 bases to trimming and J lost 5 bases; unmatched junction nucleotides: 9. DNA for the CDR3: TGTGCCAGCAGGACAGGGGGAATAGCGGGAGATACGCAGTATTTT. Its protein product is CASRTGGIAGDTQYF.

This chain uses TRBV7-9 with TRBJ2-1; TRBD2 is a possible D gene (7 bases). The CDR3 totals 15 residues. Germline values: CDR1 SEHNR, CDR2 FQNEAQ (reference sequence). Trimming took off 5 bases at V and 5 bases at J, with 16 bases between the two ends. CDR3 amino acids: CASSPGGTKDNEQFF. CDR3 nucleotides: TGTGCCAGCAGCCCCGGGGGGACAAAAGACAATGAGCAGTTCTTC.

The CDR3 nucleotides are TGTGCCAGTAGTATAAGGGGGCAGCAACCCTCTGGGGCCAACGTCCTGACTTTC. Translating gives CASSIRGQQPSGANVLTF. This chain uses TRBV19 with TRBJ2-6, with 7 bases matching TRBD1. The CDR3 length is 18 residues. The trim removed 2 bases at V and 0 bases at J, leaving 7 bases unmatched. The germline gives CDR1 LNHDA, CDR2 SQIVND (reference sequence).

The rearrangement joins TRBV2 to TRBJ2-3; perhaps TRBD1 as D (6 bases). Germline V gives CDR1 SNHLY, CDR2 FYNNEI. This CDR3 contains 13 residues. Between the trimmed V and J ends, which lost 5 bases and 6 bases, there was a span of 12 bases. CDR3 nucleotides: TGTGCCAGCAGTCGGGACACTGGGGATACGCAGTATTTT. This codes for CASSRDTGDTQYF. Filled out from reference TRBV2 and TRBJ2-3, the complete variable domain reads EPEVTQTPSHQVTQMGQEVILRCVPISNHLYFYWYRQILGQKVEFLVSFYNNEISEKSEIFDDQFSVERPDGSNFTLKIRSTKLEDSAMYFCASSRDTGDTQYFGPGTRLTVL.

J is TRBJ1-2 and V is TRBV27, with TRBD1 matching 11 bases. Germline V gives CDR1 MNHEY, CDR2 SMNVEV (reference sequence). The CDR3 extends over 16 amino acids. The V gene end was trimmed by 6 bases and the J gene end by 2 bases; junction bases not matched to a gene: 8. CDR3 in amino acids: CASRGTGGVPNYGYTF. In DNA, the CDR3 is TGTGCCAGCAGGGGGACAGGGGGAGTCCCAAACTATGGCTACACCTTC.

The J gene is TRBJ2-2, the V gene TRBV5-1; 7 bases are shared with TRBD1. The germline gives CDR1 SGHRS, CDR2 YFSETQ. This CDR3 has 14 amino acids. The junction had 7 bases not matched to a gene; V was cut back by 4 bases and J by 7 bases. CDR3 bases: TGCGCCAGCAGCCCGGGACAGACGGACGGGGAGCTGTTTTTT. It translates to CASSPGQTDGELFF.

The genes are TRBV6-5 and TRBJ2-7; D uncertain. The V gene lost 5 bases and the J gene lost 6 bases, with 8 bases spanning the gap. Germline lookup yields CDR1 MNHEY and CDR2 SVGAGI. The CDR3 covers 11 residues. In DNA form, the CDR3 reads TGTGCCAGCAGTCTCGTCGGCGAGCAGTACTTC. Amino acids: CASSLVGEQYF.

The chain is built from TRBV4-1 and TRBJ2-3, with 9 bases fitting TRBD2. The germline V gene has CDR1 MGHRA and CDR2 YSYEKL. V shed 0 bases and J 5 bases; nucleotides not matched to a gene: 6. The CDR3 has 16 residues. The DNA for the CDR3 is TGCGCCAGCAGCCAAGAGGCGTCAGCGGGAGGAGATACGCAGTATTTT. Protein: CASSQEASAGGDTQYF.

The rearrangement uses TRBV9 and TRBJ1-3, with a tentative D call TRBD1 (5 bases). Germline-derived CDR1 and CDR2 are SGDLS and YYNGEE. This CDR3 is 15 amino acids long. Trimming pared 4 bases from V and 4 bases from J, leaving 15 bases between. This CDR3 is CASSLWGGLGNTIYF. The CDR3, as DNA: TGTGCCAGCAGCCTATGGGGGGGGTTGGGAAACACCATATATTTT.